This section outlines one T cell receptor beta chain sequence together with its context. Its antigen remains unidentified. A J-beta primer mix and a sample-barcoded 5' primer were used in a second PCR of about 7 to 12 cycles. TCRdb reprocessed the 5' RACE reads via MiXCR and lists one record per CDR3 protein. Counted here are over 1,500,000 distinct CDR3 sequences, around 42% occurring once; the ten biggest clones make up 20% to 25%. The sample belongs to a study of blood T cells in healthy people across ages. Study findings and constraints: Long-lived donors exceeded aged donors in naive CD4+ cells and diversity.

This receptor was taken from a human donor in good health. Input material: blood.

The CDR3 region is CASSLFRQASQFF. The CDR3 DNA reads TGCGCCAGCAGCTTGTTCCGACAGGCTAGTCAGTTCTTC. The genes are TRBV5-1 and TRBJ2-1, with D perhaps TRBD1 (6 bases). Trimming took off 1 base at V and 13 bases at J, with 15 bases between the two ends. This CDR3 has 13 residues. Germline loops: CDR1 SGHRS, CDR2 YFSETQ. Filled out from reference TRBV5-1 and TRBJ2-1, the complete variable domain reads KAGVTQTPRYLIKTRGQQVTLSCSPISGHRSVSWYQQTPGQGLQFLFEYFSETQRNKGNFPGRFSGRQFSNSRSEMNVSTLELGDSALYLCASSLFRQASQFFGPGTRLTVL.